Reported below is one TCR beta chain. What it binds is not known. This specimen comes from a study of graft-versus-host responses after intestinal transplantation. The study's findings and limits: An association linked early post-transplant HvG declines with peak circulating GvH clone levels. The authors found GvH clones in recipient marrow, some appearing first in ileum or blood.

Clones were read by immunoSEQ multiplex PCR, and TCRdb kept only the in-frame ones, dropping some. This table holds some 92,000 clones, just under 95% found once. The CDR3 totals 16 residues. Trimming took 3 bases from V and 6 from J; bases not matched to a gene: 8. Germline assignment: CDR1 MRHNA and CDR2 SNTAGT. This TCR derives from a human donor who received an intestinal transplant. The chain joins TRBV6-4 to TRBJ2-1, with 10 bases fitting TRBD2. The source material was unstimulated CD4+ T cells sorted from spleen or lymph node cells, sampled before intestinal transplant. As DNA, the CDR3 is TGTGCCAGCAGTGATAGGTGGACTAGCGGTGTCAATGAGCAGTTCTTC. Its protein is CASSDRWTSGVNEQFF.